The 30 T cell receptor beta chains in this list originate from one sample, sequenced in a study of T-cell memory formation after mild COVID-19. TCRdb used MiXCR to reprocess the 5' RACE reads, holding one entry per CDR3 protein. The sample carries 250,000 to 400,000 distinct CDR3 sequences, approximately 15% recorded once. The sequenced material came from PBMCs or a T cell subset sorted from them (not recorded which). These receptors were obtained from a man aged 18 to 29 who had mild COVID-19 (a few samples of this study predate the infection). Cell type and time point are not known.

In its sample, this clonotype was seen a few times. In DNA, the CDR3 is TGCAGTGCTAGAGTCCCAGCCAAAAACATTCAGTACTTC. Translation gives CSARVPAKNIQYF. The rearrangement links TRBV20-1 to TRBJ2-4; D gene unclear. CDR3 size: 13 residues. Between the trimmed V and J ends, which lost 1 base and 0 bases, there was a span of 4 bases. CDR1 is DFQATT and CDR2 is SNEGSKA in the germline V gene (reference sequence).

This clonotype was seen only a few times. This sequence joins TRBV5-1 and TRBJ1-1; D is undetermined. Trimming left V 0 bases short and J 1 base short, with 7 bases between. CDR3 length: 14 residues. The germline gives CDR1 SGHRS, CDR2 YFSETQ. The CDR3 coding sequence is TGCGCCAGCAGCTTGGCCGTGGGGAACACTGAAGCTTTCTTT. It is translated as CASSLAVGNTEAFF.

This clonotype was counted many times. The V gene is TRBV7-2, the J gene TRBJ2-1; the D gene is possibly TRBD1 (6 bases). The germline V gene encodes CDR1 SGHTA and CDR2 FQGNSA. Trimming pared 5 bases from V and 8 bases from J, leaving 13 bases between. This CDR3 is built from 13 residues. The CDR3 reads CASSPPGAYEQFF. The CDR3 region has the DNA TGTGCCAGCAGCCCACCAGGGGCATATGAGCAGTTCTTC.

This clonotype occurred many times. This sequence joins TRBV24-1 and TRBJ2-2; D ambiguous. This CDR3 is built from 13 residues. V was trimmed by 3 bases and J by 0 bases, leaving 1 base between them. Germline loops: CDR1 KGHDR, CDR2 SFDVKD. The CDR3, as DNA: TGTGCCACCAGTGATCCGAACACCGGGGAGCTGTTTTTT. Translated: CATSDPNTGELFF.

The table lists this clonotype with a few counts. This rearrangement joins TRBV6-5 to TRBJ1-2, with 7 bases identical to TRBD1. Germline lookup yields CDR1 MNHEY and CDR2 SVGAGI. V lost 2 bases to trimming and J lost 2 bases; unmatched junction nucleotides: 2. This CDR3 region has 14 residues. For the CDR3, the DNA is TGTGCCAGCAGTTACCTGGACAGGAACTATGGCTACACCTTC. Amino acids: CASSYLDRNYGYTF.

The chain joins TRBV15 to TRBJ2-3; 9 bases align to TRBD2. Unmatched junction bases numbered 6, after V lost 1 base and J lost 4 bases. The germline V gene has CDR1 LNHNV and CDR2 YYDKDF (reference sequence). The CDR3 extends over 16 amino acids. The CDR3 bases are TGTGCCACCAGCAGAGTCTTGCGGGGGGGCTCAGATACGCAGTATTTT. This sequence encodes CATSRVLRGGSDTQYF. The full variable domain, completed using reference TRBV15 and TRBJ2-3, is DAMVIQNPRYQVTQFGKPVTLSCSQTLNHNVMYWYQQKSSQAPKLLFHYYDKDFNNEADTPDNFQSRRPNTSFCFLDIRSPGLGDTAMYLCATSRVLRGGSDTQYFGPGTRLTVL.

The V gene is TRBV5-1, the J gene TRBJ1-2; 8 nucleotides agree with TRBD1. Germline V gives CDR1 SGHRS, CDR2 YFSETQ. The CDR3 is made up of 13 amino acids. V trimming: 3 bases; J trimming: 5 bases; junction bases outside the gene matches: 3. DNA of the CDR3: TGCGCCAGCAGCTATGGACAGGGTTATGGCTACACCTTC. As protein: CASSYGQGYGYTF.

This clonotype showed up just a few times. The V call is TRBV21-1, the J call TRBJ1-1; no check of the table's D call, TRBD1, against the DNA was made. TRBV21-1 is an annotated pseudogene. The CDR3 extends over 17 amino acids. The DNA for the CDR3 is TGTGCCAGCAGCAAAGAGGGACAGCTCTACATGAACACTGAAGCTTTCTTT. Translating gives CASSKEGQLYMNTEAFF.

This clonotype was seen more than once but under ten times. This chain uses TRBV6-2 or TRBV6-3 with TRBJ1-2, with no clear D. CDR1 MNHEY and CDR2 SVGEGT come from the germline V gene. The CDR3 has 14 amino acids. The V gene lost 4 bases and the J gene lost 8 bases, with 17 bases spanning the gap. Here the CDR3 DNA reads TGTGCCAGCAGTTCACCAGCCTCCTTTATAGGCTACACCTTC. Translating gives CASSSPASFIGYTF.

V gene TRBV18 combines with J gene TRBJ1-6; D is undetermined. Germline V gene sequence: CDR1 KGHSH, CDR2 LQKENI. The germline V and J ends were trimmed by 5 bases and 9 bases, with 14 bases remaining between them. This CDR3 is 14 amino acids long. The CDR3 reads CASSNLQWISPLHF. The CDR3 DNA reads as TGTGCCAGCTCAAACCTTCAATGGATTTCACCCCTCCACTTT.

The chain combines TRBV4-2 with TRBJ2-5, with 10 bases aligning to TRBD2. The CDR3 sequence is 20 residues long. V was pared by 4 bases and J by 4 bases, with 21 bases of the junction left unmatched. The V gene's germline CDR1 is LGHNA and CDR2 YNFKEQ. For the CDR3, the DNA is TGTGCCAGCAGCCCACTAAGGTCTAGCGGGGGTGGGGACTTCGGAGAGACCCAGTACTTC. Its translation is CASSPLRSSGGGDFGETQYF.

This clonotype has a count of ten or more. V and J are TRBV20-1 and TRBJ2-2; D uncertain. The CDR3 covers 15 residues. Germline CDR1 reads DFQATT; CDR2 reads SNEGSKA (reference sequence). V lost 0 bases and J 2 bases, leaving 10 bases between the germline ends. The CDR3 region has the DNA TGCAGTGCTAGAGATCGACGACTTAACACCGGGGAGCTGTTTTTT. This encodes CSARDRRLNTGELFF.

There are a few counts of this clonotype. The chain carries TRBV7-2 and TRBJ2-7; 9 bases agree with TRBD1. In germline, CDR1 is SGHTA, CDR2 FQGNSA. CDR3 length: 16 residues. V was clipped by 1 base and J by 3 bases; unmatched bases: 7. Written as DNA, the CDR3 is TGTGCCAGCAGCTTAGGCCCTCAGACAGGGGGCTACGAGCAGTACTTC. This gives the protein CASSLGPQTGGYEQYF.

The V and J genes are TRBV7-9 and TRBJ1-1; a possible D gene is TRBD1 (6 bases). This CDR3 is 14 amino acids long. Germline V gene sequence: CDR1 SEHNR, CDR2 FQNEAQ (reference sequence). Trimming cost V 5 bases and J 6 bases, with 16 bases left between them. CDR3: CASSDGTRIPEAFF. CDR3 bases: TGTGCCAGCAGCGACGGGACAAGGATCCCTGAAGCTTTCTTT.

For the CDR3, the DNA is TGCAGTGCGGGGACTAGCGGAGAGTTCTTC. This gives the protein CSAGTSGEFF. J is TRBJ2-1 and V is TRBV20-1, with 11 bases aligning to TRBD2. Germline-derived CDR1 and CDR2 are DFQATT and SNEGSKA (reference sequence). The length of the CDR3 is 10 residues. J was trimmed by 14 bases and V by 6 bases; bases with no gene match: 3.

CDR3 residues: CASSLRRAINGYTF. The CDR3 DNA reads TGTGCCAGCAGTTTACGTCGGGCTATTAATGGCTACACCTTC. V and J are TRBV12-3 or TRBV12-4 and TRBJ1-2; D not certain. The V end lost 2 bases, the J end lost 6 bases, and 13 bases lay between the germline ends. The CDR3 extends over 14 amino acids.

In this sample, this clonotype turned up a few times. The chain recombines TRBV7-2 with TRBJ1-2; D remains ambiguous. Looked up from germline, CDR1 is SGHTA and CDR2 is FQGNSA. V lost 5 bases and J lost 7, with 17 bases in between. The CDR3 runs to 14 residues. The CDR3 DNA is TGTGCCAGCAGCCAATGGACGGATAGACGTGGCTACACCTTC. Its protein product is CASSQWTDRRGYTF.

The table lists this clonotype with a few counts. The chain combines TRBV5-6 with TRBJ2-7, with 8 bases matching TRBD2. Looked up from germline, CDR1 is SGHDT and CDR2 is YYEEEE. The CDR3 is 15 residues long. V lost 4 bases to trimming and J lost 2 bases; unmatched junction nucleotides: 8. The CDR3 nucleotides are TGTGCCAGCAGCCCACTTCAAGCGGGGGCCTACGAGCAGTACTTC. Its translation is CASSPLQAGAYEQYF.

There are a few counts of this clonotype. The CDR3 DNA reads TGTGCCAGCAGTGATCTTGGGACAGCCACTATGGTGCAGTACTTC. Translating it yields CASSDLGTATMVQYF. The chain uses TRBV2 and TRBJ2-7, with 7 bases lining up with TRBD1. Germline loops: CDR1 SNHLY, CDR2 FYNNEI. CDR3 size: 15 residues. Trimming removed 3 bases from V and 9 bases from J; junction bases left unmatched: 14.

This clonotype turned up a few times. V usage is TRBV7-6 and J usage is TRBJ2-1, with D perhaps TRBD2 (5 bases). This CDR3 is 14 amino acids long. In germline, CDR1 is SGHVS, CDR2 FNYEAQ. V lost 0 bases and J 10 bases, leaving 13 bases between the germline ends. The CDR3: CASSLALSGREQFF. CDR3 DNA: TGTGCCAGCAGCTTAGCGCTGTCGGGGAGAGAGCAGTTCTTC.

This clonotype appeared a few times. The chain uses TRBV6-6 and TRBJ2-5; possibly TRBD1 or TRBD2 for D (6 bases each). Germline V lookup: CDR1 MNHNY, CDR2 SVGAGI (reference sequence). This CDR3 comprises 14 residues. The CDR3 sequence is CASVDGGYQETQYF. CDR3 sequence (DNA): TGTGCAAGTGTCGACGGGGGCTACCAAGAGACCCAGTACTTC.

This chain connects TRBV20-1 to TRBJ1-4, with D uncertain. This CDR3 is built from 16 residues. Germline CDR1 DFQATT, CDR2 SNEGSKA (reference sequence). Trimming left V 4 bases short and J 7 bases short, with 22 bases between. Written as DNA, the CDR3 is TGCAGTGCTAAGCCCGGGAAGTGGTCACGGAGTGAAAAACTGTTTTTT. Encoded protein: CSAKPGKWSRSEKLFF.

This clonotype has ten or more counts. The gene calls are TRBV12-3 or TRBV12-4 and TRBJ2-2, with 12 bases matching TRBD2. The CDR3 extends over 16 amino acids. Trimming at V came to 6 bases and at J to 7 bases, leaving 9 bases not matched to a gene. CDR3 DNA sequence: TGTGCCAGCAGCCCAAGGACTAGCGGGGTCGACGGGGAGCTGTTTTTT. Translated: CASSPRTSGVDGELFF.

The rearrangement links TRBV4-2 to TRBJ1-2; 10 nucleotides match TRBD1. Germline V gives CDR1 LGHNA, CDR2 YNFKEQ. The CDR3 length is 16 residues. The junction had 7 bases not matched to a gene; V was cut back by 0 bases and J by 6 bases. The chain's CDR3 is CASSQELGQGSDGYTF. CDR3 DNA: TGTGCCAGCAGCCAAGAGTTGGGACAGGGGTCGGATGGCTACACCTTC.

This clonotype came up once. The genes are TRBV7-6 and TRBJ2-3; 12 positions agree with TRBD2. This CDR3 has 16 residues. The germline gives CDR1 SGHVS, CDR2 FNYEAQ. V trimming: 5 bases; J trimming: 4 bases; junction bases outside the gene matches: 7. CDR3 nucleotide sequence: TGTGCCAGCAGCCGAGAGACTAGCGGGGGTGCAGATACGCAGTATTTT. This translates into CASSRETSGGADTQYF. The entire variable domain, with the rest obtained from reference TRBV7-6 and TRBJ2-3, is as follows: GAGVSQSPRYKVTKRGQDVALRCDPISGHVSLYWYRQALGQGPEFLTYFNYEAQQDKSGLPNDRFSAERPEGSISTLTIQRTEQRDSAMYRCASSRETSGGADTQYFGPGTRLTVL.

V usage is TRBV28 and J usage is TRBJ1-2; no clear D gene. Germline CDR1 MDHEN, CDR2 SYDVKM. The CDR3 covers 12 residues. Trimming took 1 base from V and 4 from J, leaving 4 bases between them. Written as DNA, the CDR3 is TGTGCCAGCAGTTTATACACCTATGGCTACACCTTC. Its translation: CASSLYTYGYTF.

The chain links TRBV6-5 to TRBJ1-4; D ambiguous. This CDR3 region has 15 residues. The V gene's germline CDR1 is MNHEY and CDR2 SVGAGI. Trimming took off 5 bases at V and 8 bases at J, with 18 bases between the two ends. The CDR3 DNA reads TGTGCCAGCAGTCTCGGGTTCCAAGTTGGGGAAAAACTGTTTTTT. It specifies CASSLGFQVGEKLFF.

The chain links TRBV5-1 to TRBJ1-1; maybe TRBD1 (6 bases). Germline values: CDR1 SGHRS, CDR2 YFSETQ. Between the trimmed V and J ends, which lost 4 bases and 1 base, there was a span of 11 bases. The CDR3 loop spans 14 amino acids. CDR3 loop: CASSHGGRNTEAFF. The CDR3 nucleotides are TGCGCCAGCAGCCATGGGGGGCGGAACACTGAAGCTTTCTTT.

This sequence joins TRBV20-1 and TRBJ1-2; no clear D. V lost 2 bases and J lost 3, with 10 bases in between. The germline V gene encodes CDR1 DFQATT and CDR2 SNEGSKA (reference sequence). The CDR3 covers 13 residues. In nucleotides, the CDR3 is TGCAGTGCTAGACCGGGGATGGACTATGGCTACACCTTC. Its protein is CSARPGMDYGYTF.

In its sample, this clonotype was seen a few times. The chain couples TRBV29-1 to TRBJ2-4; the D gene is possibly TRBD2 (5 bases). Trimming shortened V by 4 bases and J by 4 bases, and 11 bases separated the two germline ends. Germline values: CDR1 SQVTM, CDR2 ANQGSEA. The CDR3 is 13 amino acids. The CDR3 DNA is TGCAGCGTTGGAGTGTCGGGGAAAAACATTCAGTACTTC. Its translation: CSVGVSGKNIQYF.